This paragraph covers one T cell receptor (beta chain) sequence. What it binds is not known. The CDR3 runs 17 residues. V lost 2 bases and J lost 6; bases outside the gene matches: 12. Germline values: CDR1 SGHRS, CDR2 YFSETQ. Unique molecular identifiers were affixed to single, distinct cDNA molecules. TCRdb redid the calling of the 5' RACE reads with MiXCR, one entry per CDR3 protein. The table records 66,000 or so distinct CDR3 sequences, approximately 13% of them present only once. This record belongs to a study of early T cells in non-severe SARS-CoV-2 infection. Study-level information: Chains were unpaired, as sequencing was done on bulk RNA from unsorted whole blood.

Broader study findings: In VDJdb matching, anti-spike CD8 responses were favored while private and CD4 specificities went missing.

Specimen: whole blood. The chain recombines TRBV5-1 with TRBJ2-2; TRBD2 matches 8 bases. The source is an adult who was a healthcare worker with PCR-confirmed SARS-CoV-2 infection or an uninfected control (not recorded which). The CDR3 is CASSFTGRAQSAGELFF. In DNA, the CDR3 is TGCGCCAGCAGCTTTACCGGGAGGGCCCAATCCGCCGGGGAGCTGTTTTTT.